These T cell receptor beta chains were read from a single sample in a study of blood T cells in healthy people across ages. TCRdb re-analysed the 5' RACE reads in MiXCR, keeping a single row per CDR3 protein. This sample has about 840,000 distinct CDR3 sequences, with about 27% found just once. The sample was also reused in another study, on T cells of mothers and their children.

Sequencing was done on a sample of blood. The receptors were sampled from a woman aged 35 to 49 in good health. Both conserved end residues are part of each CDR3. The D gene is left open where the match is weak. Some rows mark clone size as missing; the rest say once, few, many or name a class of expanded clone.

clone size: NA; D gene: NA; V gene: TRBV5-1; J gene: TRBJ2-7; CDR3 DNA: TGCGCCAGCAGGGACTATGGGGACGAGCAGTACTTC; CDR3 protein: CASRDYGDEQYF
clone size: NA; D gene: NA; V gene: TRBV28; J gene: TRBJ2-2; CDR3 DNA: TGTGCCAGCAGTTCAGGAGGGATGAACACCGGGGAGCTGTTTTTT; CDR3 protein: CASSSGGMNTGELFF
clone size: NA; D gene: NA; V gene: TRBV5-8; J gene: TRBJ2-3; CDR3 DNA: TGTGCCAGCAGCTTCGGGAGCCTGAGCACAGATACGCAGTATTTT; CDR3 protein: CASSFGSLSTDTQYF
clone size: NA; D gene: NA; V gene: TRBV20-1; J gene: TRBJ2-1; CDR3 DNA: TGCAGTGCTAGAGTTAGGACTGGCCTCAATGAGCAGTTCTTC; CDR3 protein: CSARVRTGLNEQFF
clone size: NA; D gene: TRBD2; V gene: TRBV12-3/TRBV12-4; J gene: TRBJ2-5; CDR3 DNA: TGTGCCAGCAGCCCCACCTCGCGGGGGAGCCAAGAGACCCAGTACTTC; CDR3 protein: CASSPTSRGSQETQYF
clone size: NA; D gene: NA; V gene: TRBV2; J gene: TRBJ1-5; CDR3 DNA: TGTGCCAGCAGTGTTCAGAATTGCAATCAGCCCCAGCATTTT; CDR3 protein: CASSVQNCNQPQHF
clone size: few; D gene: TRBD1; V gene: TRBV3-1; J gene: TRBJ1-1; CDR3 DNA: TGTGCCAGCAGCTCATCGACAGGGGCGGATACTGAAGCTTTCTTT; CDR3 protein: CASSSSTGADTEAFF
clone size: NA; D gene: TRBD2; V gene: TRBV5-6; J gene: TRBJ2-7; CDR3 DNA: TGTGCCAGCAGCTCGGGAGCGGGGGGATACAATGAGCAGTACTTC; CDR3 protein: CASSSGAGGYNEQYF
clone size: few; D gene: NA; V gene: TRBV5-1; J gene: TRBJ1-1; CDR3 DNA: TGCGCCAGCAGCTTCGCGGAGGACTTCGGTGGCGTAGCTTTCTTT; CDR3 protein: CASSFAEDFGGVAFF
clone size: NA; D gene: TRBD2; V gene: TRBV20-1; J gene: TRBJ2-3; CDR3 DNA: TGCAGTGCTAGAGGCCTAGCGGGGGGGCCAGATACGCAGTATTTT; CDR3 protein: CSARGLAGGPDTQYF
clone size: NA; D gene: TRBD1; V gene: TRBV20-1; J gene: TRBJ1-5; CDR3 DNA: TGCAGTGCTGAACCTGGGACAGGGGGGTTTCAGCCCCAGCATTTT; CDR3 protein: CSAEPGTGGFQPQHF
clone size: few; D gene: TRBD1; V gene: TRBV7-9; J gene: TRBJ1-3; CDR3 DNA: TGTGCCAGCAGCCCCACAGGGGCTGGAAACACCATATATTTT; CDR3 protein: CASSPTGAGNTIYF
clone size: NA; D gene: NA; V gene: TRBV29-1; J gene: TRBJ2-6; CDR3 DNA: TGCGGCGTTGGGTCAGCATTGGCTGGGGCCAACGTCCGGACTTTC; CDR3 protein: CGVGSALAGANVRTF
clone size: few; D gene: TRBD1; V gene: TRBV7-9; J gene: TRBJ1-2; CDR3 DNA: TGTGCCAGCAGCGTGACAGGGCGTACGGGAGGCTACACCTTC; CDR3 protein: CASSVTGRTGGYTF
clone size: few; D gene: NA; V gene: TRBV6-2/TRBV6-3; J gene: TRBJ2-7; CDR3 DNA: TGTGCCAGCAGTTACTTTCAAGCGTCAACGGCCGAGCAGTACTTC; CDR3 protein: CASSYFQASTAEQYF
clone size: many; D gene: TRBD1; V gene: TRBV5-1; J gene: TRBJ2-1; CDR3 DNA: TGTGCCAGCAGCGGGACAGGGGACTACAATGAGCAGTTCTTC; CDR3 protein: CASSGTGDYNEQFF